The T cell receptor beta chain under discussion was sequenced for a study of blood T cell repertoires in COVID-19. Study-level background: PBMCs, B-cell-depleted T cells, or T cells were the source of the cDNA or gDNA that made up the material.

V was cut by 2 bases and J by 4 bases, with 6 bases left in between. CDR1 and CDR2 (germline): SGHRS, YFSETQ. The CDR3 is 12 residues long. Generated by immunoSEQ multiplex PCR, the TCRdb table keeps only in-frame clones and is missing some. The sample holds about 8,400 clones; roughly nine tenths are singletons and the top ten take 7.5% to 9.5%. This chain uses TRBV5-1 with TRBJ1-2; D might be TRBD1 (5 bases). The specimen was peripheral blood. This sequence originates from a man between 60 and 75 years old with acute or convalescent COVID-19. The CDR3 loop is CASSLRGYGYTF. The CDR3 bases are TGCGCCAGCAGCTTAAGGGGCTATGGCTACACCTTC.